This T cell receptor beta chain emerged from a study of graft-versus-host responses after intestinal transplantation. Study-wide context: Multivisceral, liver-intestinal, or isolated intestinal transplants were given to recipients. General study results and limits: Detection of GvH clones occurred in recipient marrow, and some had their first appearance in ileum or blood.

The germline CDR1 and CDR2 sequences are MNHEY and SVGAGI. The CDR3 sequence is 15 residues long. V was cut by 5 bases and J by 0 bases, with 11 bases left in between. On this clone itself: What it binds is unknown.

Generated by immunoSEQ multiplex PCR, the TCRdb table keeps only in-frame clones and is missing some. The sample contains 10,000 to 15,000 clones, roughly 93% of which appear only once. The specimen was PBMCs, collected approximately 35 months after intestinal transplantation. The clonotype was recovered from a human patient who received an intestinal transplant, so some T cells may come from the graft donor. The V call is TRBV6-5, the J call TRBJ2-4; the D is unclear. The CDR3 protein is CASSTNPIAKNIQYF. In nucleotides, the CDR3 is TGTGCCAGCAGTACTAACCCTATAGCCAAAAACATTCAGTACTTC.